A selection of T cell receptor beta chains follows, all from one sample in a study of immune evolution from preneoplasia to lung adenocarcinoma. Here immunoSEQ multiplex PCR was the method, and the copy in TCRdb shows in-frame clones only, minus some. Of roughly 10,000 clones detected, under 80% appear once; the ten largest clones hold about 4%. Sequencing was performed on FFPE minimally invasive lung adenocarcinoma tissue. Source of these receptors: a person aged 55-80 years with lung adenocarcinoma. The CDR3 runs from the conserved cysteine through the conserved F or W.

length,V,J,CDR3
17,TRBV19,TRBJ2-1,CASSTLKTGLNLNEQFF
16,TRBV28,TRBJ1-1,CASSINDLVVNTEAFF
15,TRBV19,TRBJ1-2,CASSIVTGANYGYTF
15,TRBV6-5,TRBJ1-5,CASSYERESNQPQHF
15,TRBV19,TRBJ2-1,CASSGLAGARNEQFF
14,TRBV9,TRBJ2-1,CASGVSPSLNEQFF
16,TRBV10-1,TRBJ2-1,CASSERRTVSYNEQFF
14,TRBV6-5,TRBJ2-7,CASSYSGASYEQYF
14,TRBV5-4,TRBJ1-2,CASSSDRVHYGYTF
15,TRBV19,TRBJ2-7,CASSIEAGRLAEQYF
10,TRBV20-1,TRBJ1-2,CSAYRGGYTF
14,TRBV19,TRBJ2-7,CASSRAGGSYEQYF
14,TRBV11-3,TRBJ2-3,CASSSLGVTDTQYF
18,TRBV28,TRBJ2-3,CASSFPYRGGQFRDTQYF
14,TRBV7-8,TRBJ1-5,CASSLDLNNQPQHF
14,TRBV7-9,TRBJ2-1,CASSSGFPSNEQFF
17,TRBV11-2,TRBJ2-2,CASSLDGLAGGPGELFF
15,TRBV5-1,TRBJ2-7,CASSLDGTEIYEQYF
15,TRBV6-6,TRBJ2-7,CASKTPRGTGGEQYF
12,TRBV19,TRBJ2-5,CASSIGLETQYF
14,TRBV28,TRBJ2-5,CASSPHTPRDPWYF
15,TRBV6-1,TRBJ2-3,CASSETGFSTDTQYF
14,TRBV5-4,TRBJ1-1,CASSRPTGDTEAFF
15,TRBV4-1,TRBJ2-2,CASSQAALNTGELFF
11,TRBV19,TRBJ2-5,CASSMRETQYF
15,TRBV4-1,TRBJ1-5,CASSLGQGAKQPQHF
15,TRBV7-9,TRBJ1-2,CASSLVSPGQGGYTF
14,TRBV4-3,TRBJ1-4,CASSQEWTDEKLFF
16,TRBV15,TRBJ1-5,CATSRRNRASNQPQHF
16,TRBV5-1,TRBJ1-2,CASSDEGQGAGYGYTF
17,TRBV19,TRBJ2-5,CASSIRGTGVIQETQYF
14,TRBV7-3,TRBJ1-1,CASSVMGGGTEAFF
14,TRBV7-6,TRBJ1-4,CASSLVQGNEKLFF
13,TRBV28,TRBJ2-7,CASVRNSNYEQYF
17,TRBV12-2,TRBJ1-1,CASRLILTGGDGAEAFF
16,TRBV9,TRBJ1-2,CASSYYDRVGNYGYTF
13,TRBV5-1,TRBJ2-7,CASSSGQGYEQYF
10,TRBV29-1,TRBJ2-5,CSVAYRGQYF
16,TRBV9,TRBJ2-7,CASSVVLWTSAREQYF
16,TRBV4-3,TRBJ1-2,CASSQEQDSVIGGYTF
15,TRBV5-5,TRBJ2-1,CASSLVGDGGDEQFF
13,TRBV9,TRBJ2-5,CASSVGLQETQYF